Following are 9 T cell receptor beta chains from one sample sequenced in a study of CD8 T cells in Susac syndrome. Random hexamers were used to reverse transcribe the RNA input (roughly 0.5 to 1 ug). TCRdb reprocessed the immunoSEQ multiplex PCR reads via MiXCR and lists one record per CDR3 protein. Of some 190,000 distinct CDR3 sequences in the sample, 95% are singletons; the top ten hold about 0.1%. The specimen was CD4+ T cells from PBMCs. The receptors derive from a human donor in good health.

The CDR3 spells CASSKEGWRSYEQYF. The CDR3 DNA reads TGTGCCAGCAGCAAAGAGGGGTGGAGGAGTTACGAGCAGTACTTC. V gene TRBV7-2 combines with J gene TRBJ2-7; D assignment may be TRBD1 or TRBD2 (5 bases each). The V and J ends lost 5 bases and 4 bases respectively, with 18 bases between them. Germline lookup yields CDR1 SGHTA and CDR2 FQGNSA. This CDR3 is 15 amino acids long.

The chain couples TRBV27 to TRBJ1-4; no definite D call. CDR3 length: 15 amino acids. The V end was cut by 4 bases, the J end by 4 bases, with 13 bases between. The germline gives CDR1 MNHEY, CDR2 SMNVEV (reference sequence). This chain's CDR3 is CASSSLRSSNEKLFF. The CDR3, as DNA: TGTGCCAGCAGTTCCCTCAGGTCAAGTAATGAAAAACTGTTTTTT. Using reference TRBV27 and TRBJ1-4 for the parts outside the CDR3, the full variable domain is EAQVTQNPRYLITVTGKKLTVTCSQNMNHEYMSWYRQDPGLGLRQIYYSMNVEVTDKGDVPEGYKVSRKEKRNFPLILESPSPNQTSLYFCASSSLRSSNEKLFFGSGTQLSVL.

J is TRBJ2-7 and V is TRBV9, with 8 bases that match TRBD2. Germline V gene sequence: CDR1 SGDLS, CDR2 YYNGEE. The CDR3 consists of 16 residues. The trim removed 3 bases at V and 8 bases at J, leaving 16 bases unmatched. CDR3 region: CASSAGAGTSNGKQYF. The CDR3 nucleotides are TGTGCCAGCAGCGCCGGGGCCGGGACTAGTAATGGGAAGCAGTACTTC.

The V call is TRBV4-1, the J call TRBJ1-4; TRBD1 agrees at 10 bases. The trim removed 1 base at V and 6 bases at J, leaving 5 bases unmatched. This CDR3 comprises 16 residues. From germline, CDR1 is MGHRA and CDR2 YSYEKL. This chain's CDR3 is CASSQAGTGDYEKLFF. In DNA form, the CDR3 reads TGCGCCAGCAGCCAAGCGGGGACAGGGGACTATGAAAAACTGTTTTTT.

Written as DNA, the CDR3 is TGCAGGACGGGGACTGAAGCTTTCTTT. This sequence encodes CRTGTEAFF. The V call is TRBV20-1, the J call TRBJ1-1; D gene uncertain. Germline V lookup: CDR1 DFQATT, CDR2 SNEGSKA (reference sequence). There are 9 residues in the CDR3.

The rearrangement links TRBV12-3 or TRBV12-4 to TRBJ2-1, with TRBD2 matching over 8 bases. The V gene end was trimmed by 6 bases and the J gene end by 7 bases; junction bases not matched to a gene: 5. The CDR3 runs to 13 residues. CDR3 DNA: TGTGCCAGCAGCCGGACTAGCCCGAATGAGCAGTTCTTC. Protein: CASSRTSPNEQFF.

V usage is TRBV5-1 and J usage is TRBJ2-7; tentative D call: TRBD2 (5 bases). V shed 0 bases and J shed 6 bases, with 10 bases lying between them. Germline lookup yields CDR1 SGHRS and CDR2 YFSETQ. The CDR3 spans 13 residues. Here the CDR3 DNA reads TGCGCCAGCAGCTTGGCCGGGGATCGCGAGCAGTACGTC. This translates into CASSLAGDREQYV.

The CDR3 DNA follows: TGTGCCAGCAGCTTGTTGATGGAATCCAATGAGCAGTTCTTC. It yields the protein CASSLLMESNEQFF. The J gene is TRBJ2-1, the V gene TRBV11-2; D is unclear. CDR1 is SGHAT, CDR2 FQNNGV, per germline. V was trimmed by 3 bases and J by 6 bases, leaving 12 bases between them. The CDR3 spans 14 residues.

The chain joins TRBV12-3 or TRBV12-4 to TRBJ2-1; 13 bases are a match to TRBD2. The CDR3 spans 16 residues. V gave up 6 bases and J gave up 2 bases; unmatched junction bases: 4. CDR3 protein: CASRTSGRGPYNEQFF. The CDR3 DNA reads TGTGCCAGCAGAACTAGCGGGAGGGGCCCCTACAATGAGCAGTTCTTC.